This TCR beta chain was profiled in a study of cytomegalovirus exposure and HLA in healthy donors. Study background: An earlier analysis identified approximately 120 million unique TCR beta sequences in 150 million to 200 million T cells.

Findings and caveats of the study: Analysis was carried out at a later point, and it linked a missense DCLRE1C variant to TCR beta V- and J-gene trimming. Associated with HLA alleles at 0.05 false discovery rate in a later analysis were around 15,000 TCR beta sequences.

Turning to this clone: As yet, its antigen is unknown.

The CDR3 sequence is 15 residues long. The V and J ends lost 1 base and 3 bases, in that order; junction bases with no gene match: 2. Germline CDR1 is MDHEN and CDR2 is SYDVKM. The PCR used 60 Vbeta and 13 Jbeta primers. Here immunoSEQ multiplex PCR was the method, and the copy in TCRdb shows in-frame clones only, minus some. Of 100,000 to 150,000 clones detected, 75% to 80% appear once; the ten largest clones hold around 5.8%. Sequences were obtained from PBMCs. J is TRBJ2-2 and V is TRBV28, with TRBD1 identical over 7 bases. This clonotype originated in a woman aged 35 to 49 in good health and CMV-seronegative. CDR3 DNA: TGTGCCAGCAGTTTATTAACAGGGGACACCGGGGAGCTGTTTTTT. This codes for CASSLLTGDTGELFF. The full variable domain, with the rest looked up from reference TRBV28 and TRBJ2-2, is DVKVTQSSRYLVKRTGEKVFLECVQDMDHENMFWYRQDPGLGLRLIYFSYDVKMKEKGDIPEGYSVSREKKERFSLILESASTNQTSMYLCASSLLTGDTGELFFGEGSRLTVL.